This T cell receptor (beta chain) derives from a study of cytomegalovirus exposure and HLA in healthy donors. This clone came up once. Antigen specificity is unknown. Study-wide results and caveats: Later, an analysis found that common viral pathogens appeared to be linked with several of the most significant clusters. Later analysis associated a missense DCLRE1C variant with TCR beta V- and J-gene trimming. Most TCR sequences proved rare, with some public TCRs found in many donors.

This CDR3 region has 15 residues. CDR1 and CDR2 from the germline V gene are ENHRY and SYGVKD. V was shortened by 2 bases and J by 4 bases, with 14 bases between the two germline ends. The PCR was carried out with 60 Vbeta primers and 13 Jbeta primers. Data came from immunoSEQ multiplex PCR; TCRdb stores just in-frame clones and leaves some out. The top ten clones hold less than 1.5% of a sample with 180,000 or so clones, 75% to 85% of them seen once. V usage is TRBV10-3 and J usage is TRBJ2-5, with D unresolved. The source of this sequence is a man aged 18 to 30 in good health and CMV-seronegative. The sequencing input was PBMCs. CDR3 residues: CAISEAIYLGETQYF. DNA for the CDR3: TGTGCCATCAGTGAGGCTATCTACCTTGGAGAGACCCAGTACTTC.